These T cell receptor beta chains were read from a single sample in a study of cytomegalovirus exposure and HLA in healthy donors. TCRdb's copy holds only in-frame clones and misses some; the assay was immunoSEQ multiplex PCR. The sample lists under 150,000 clones; roughly 84% were seen once. Sequences were obtained from PBMCs. Source of these receptors: a girl between 2 and 10 years old in good health and CMV-seronegative. CDR3s include the opening cysteine and the closing phenylalanine or tryptophan. D genes are given only for firm matches. Clone size is shown for a subset of rows, as once, few, many or a class of expanded clone.

>TRBD2|few|TRBJ2-3|TRBV6-4
CASSSLAGEATDTQYF
TGTGCCAGCAGCTCATTAGCGGGGGAAGCCACAGATACGCAGTATTTT
>TRBD1|-|TRBJ2-3|TRBV5-4
CASSFGTGATDTQYF
TGTGCCAGCAGCTTTGGGACAGGGGCCACAGATACGCAGTATTTT
>-|-|TRBJ2-2|TRBV11-2
CAGEGGTWNTGELFF
TGTGCCGGCGAGGGGGGGACCTGGAACACCGGGGAGCTGTTTTTT
>TRBD1|-|TRBJ1-3|TRBV11-2
CASSPRSGQGATGNTIYF
TGTGCCAGCAGCCCGAGGTCGGGACAGGGGGCAACTGGAAACACCATATATTTT
>TRBD1|-|TRBJ2-1|TRBV27
CASRQGYNEQFF
TGTGCCAGCAGACAGGGGTACAATGAGCAGTTCTTC
>-|-|TRBJ2-3|TRBV30
CAWSPGTDTQYF
TGTGCCTGGAGTCCGGGCACAGATACGCAGTATTTT
>-|-|TRBJ1-4|TRBV7-2
CASSITGQRNEKLFF
TGTGCCAGCAGTATAACTGGACAGCGTAATGAAAAACTGTTTTTT
>TRBD2|-|TRBJ2-3|TRBV4-1
CASSQGLAGVPSTDTQYF
TGCGCCAGCAGCCAAGGATTAGCGGGAGTTCCTAGCACAGATACGCAGTATTTT
>TRBD2|-|TRBJ2-1|TRBV5-4
CASSLLTSGHNEQFF
TGTGCCAGCAGCTTGTTGACTAGCGGTCACAATGAGCAGTTCTTC
>-|-|TRBJ1-5|TRBV6-6
CASSYGRSNQPQHF
TGTGCCAGCAGTTACGGCAGGAGCAATCAGCCCCAGCATTTT
>TRBD1|few|TRBJ2-1|TRBV29-1
CSVRKTGGFNEQFF
TGCAGCGTGCGAAAGACAGGGGGCTTCAATGAGCAGTTCTTC
>-|-|TRBJ1-3|TRBV5-6
CASSLLDTGIQGNTIYF
TGTGCCAGCAGCTTGTTGGATACGGGAATACAAGGAAACACCATATATTTT
>TRBD2|-|TRBJ2-7|TRBV13
CASSTSSGSYEQYF
TGTGCCAGCAGCACTTCTAGCGGATCCTACGAGCAGTACTTC
>TRBD2|-|TRBJ2-7|TRBV15
CATSRDGTSKYEQYF
TGTGCCACCAGCAGAGATGGGACTAGTAAATACGAGCAGTACTTC
>TRBD1|-|TRBJ2-3|TRBV2
CASTLGQPSTDTQYF
TGTGCCAGCACCCTGGGACAGCCTAGCACAGATACGCAGTATTTT
>TRBD2|-|TRBJ2-3|TRBV5-1
CASSLEGRGGTDTQYF
TGCGCCAGCAGCTTGGAGGGGCGGGGGGGGACAGATACGCAGTATTTT
>TRBD2|-|TRBJ2-7|TRBV18
CASSPPIGRDHEQYF
TGTGCCAGCTCACCACCGATCGGGAGGGACCACGAGCAGTACTTC
>-|-|TRBJ2-6|TRBV7-6
CASSLNQVLGAVANVLTF
TGTGCCAGCAGCTTAAATCAAGTGTTGGGGGCCGTGGCCAACGTCCTGACTTTC
>-|few|TRBJ2-1|TRBV7-6
CASSSTPRGRDEQFF
TGTGCCAGCAGCTCCACCCCAAGGGGGAGGGATGAGCAGTTCTTC
>-|-|TRBJ1-1|TRBV5-1
CASSLVGGRGHTEAFF
TGCGCCAGCAGCTTGGTCGGGGGGCGCGGTCACACTGAAGCTTTCTTT
>-|-|TRBJ1-3|TRBV19
CASSTPLSGNTIYF
TGTGCCAGTAGTACCCCCCTCTCTGGAAACACCATATATTTT
>-|-|TRBJ1-2|TRBV14
CASSQDGRYGYTF
TGTGCCAGCAGCCAAGACGGTCGATATGGCTACACCTTC
>-|-|TRBJ1-4|TRBV19
CASSIPEEKLFF
TGTGCCAGTAGTATCCCAGAAGAAAAACTGTTTTTT
>-|-|TRBJ2-1|TRBV9
CASSVASPSYNEQFF
TGTGCCAGCAGCGTAGCTAGTCCCTCCTACAATGAGCAGTTCTTC
>TRBD1|few|TRBJ2-7|TRBV4-1
CASSQEQGAGEQYF
TGCGCCAGCAGCCAAGAACAGGGGGCGGGCGAGCAGTACTTC
>-|once|TRBJ2-5|TRBV5-4
CASSLVVGRQETQYF
TGTGCCAGCAGCTTGGTGGTGGGGAGGCAAGAGACCCAGTACTTC
>TRBD1|-|TRBJ1-6|TRBV19
CASSTYRGIGSPLHF
TGTGCCAGTAGTACCTACAGGGGGATAGGTTCACCCCTCCACTTT
>-|once|TRBJ1-6|TRBV27
CASSLRVRTGYNSPLHF
TGTGCCAGCAGTTTACGCGTCCGGACTGGATATAATTCACCCCTCCACTTT
>TRBD1|-|TRBJ1-2|TRBV28
CASSLTGTGHGYTF
TGTGCCAGCAGTTTAACCGGGACAGGGCATGGCTACACCTTC
>-|-|TRBJ1-1|TRBV7-2
CASSLAFGVHTEAFF
TGTGCCAGCAGCTTAGCGTTCGGGGTCCACACTGAAGCTTTCTTT
>TRBD1|-|TRBJ1-6|TRBV6-6
CASRFTGENSPLHF
TGTGCCAGCAGGTTCACAGGGGAGAATTCACCCCTCCACTTT
>TRBD2|-|TRBJ2-1|TRBV27
CASGLLADYNEQFF
TGTGCCAGCGGCCTTCTAGCGGATTACAATGAGCAGTTCTTC
>TRBD1|-|TRBJ2-2|TRBV27
CASSSTGRELFF
TGTGCCAGCAGTTCGACAGGGAGGGAGCTGTTTTTT
>-|-|TRBJ1-1|TRBV11-3
CASSLRNRAEAFF
TGTGCCAGCAGCTTAAGGAACAGGGCTGAAGCTTTCTTT
>TRBD2|-|TRBJ2-3|TRBV13
CASSWTSGGVPDTQYF
TGTGCCAGCAGCTGGACTAGCGGGGGGGTCCCAGATACGCAGTATTTT
>TRBD1|-|TRBJ1-2|TRBV5-4
CASSAGTGDLYGYTF
TGTGCCAGCAGCGCCGGGACAGGGGACCTCTATGGCTACACCTTC
>-|-|TRBJ2-1|TRBV6-4
CASSDSSDSGEQFF
TGTGCCAGCAGTGACTCTTCAGACAGTGGCGAGCAGTTCTTC
>TRBD1|-|TRBJ1-1|TRBV28
CASSTQGGMNTEAFF
TGTGCCAGCAGTACTCAGGGGGGCATGAACACTGAAGCTTTCTTT
>TRBD2|-|TRBJ2-3|TRBV10-1
CASSEGLAPVDTQYF
TGCGCCAGCAGTGAAGGACTAGCGCCCGTGGATACGCAGTATTTT